This T cell receptor beta chain was recovered during a study of cytomegalovirus exposure and HLA in healthy donors. Whole-study context: Later analysis reported that the roughly 120 validation repertoires shared the platform of the roughly 630 first-cohort repertoires. Study conclusions and caveats: As confirmed in vitro, a few CMV-associated chains were specific for CMV antigens.

In regard to this clone: Its specificity is unknown.

Method: immunoSEQ multiplex PCR; TCRdb's copy keeps in-frame clones and lacks some. Found here are 110,000 or so clones, about 84% of them singletons; the top ten hold roughly 2%. The specimen was PBMCs. This receptor was obtained from a woman aged 25 to 39 in good health and CMV-seronegative.

The CDR3 DNA sequence: TGCGCCAGCAGCCAAGTGGCACAGGGAAGTGGGATTTCACCCCTCCACTTT. This encodes CASSQVAQGSGISPLHF. The rearrangement uses TRBV4-1 and TRBJ1-6, with TRBD1 as a possible D gene (6 bases). Germline V lookup: CDR1 MGHRA, CDR2 YSYEKL. V shed 1 base and J shed 9 bases, with 19 bases lying between them. This CDR3 contains 17 residues.